The T cell receptor beta chain described here comes from a study of regulatory T cells in long-lasting Graves disease. This clonotype appeared a few times. As for time point: persistent/refractory GD, antithyroid drugs over 5 years with positive TRAb. Generation of the TCR library employed RNA extracted from PBMCs. CDR3 regions were amplified by Arm-PCR using iRepertoire HTBI primers to build TCR beta libraries. Per the original methods: Samples jointly harbored about 65 TRBV and more than eleven TRBJ segments. TCRdb called the multiplex PCR reads again in MiXCR, with one record for every CDR3 protein. The V and J calls shown here were made by TCRdb, not taken from the authors' results. Here the sample spans hundreds of thousands of distinct CDR3 sequences, 22% being singletons. CDR1 and CDR2 (germline): SGHDN, FVKESK. The J segment lost 6 bases and the V segment lost 4 bases, leaving 7 bases of the junction unmatched. There are 14 residues in the CDR3.

Sequencing used peripheral blood mononuclear cells (PBMCs), obtained when the disease was refractory, from a patient treated with antithyroid drugs. The chain recombines TRBV14 with TRBJ1-2, with 8 nucleotides matching TRBD1. This TCR came from a female donor with Graves disease. For the CDR3, the DNA is TGTGCCAGCAGCCGATTTTTGACAGGGGATGGCTACACCTTC. Translated: CASSRFLTGDGYTF.